Reported below is one T cell receptor beta chain. Antigen specificity is unknown. The data are from a study of Ad26.COV2.S vaccination and SARS-CoV-2 variants. Whole-study context: This donor came from the COV1001 trial of Ad26.COV2.S. Notes on the study in general: TCR breadth and depth analyses may have underestimated total T cell responses. People given the vaccine had a wider spike-specific TCR breadth than placebo recipients did.

Profiled with immunoSEQ multiplex PCR; TCRdb holds only in-frame clones, not every one. This table holds around 300,000 clones, 85% to 90% found once. J gave up 6 bases and V 1 base, and 4 bases lay outside the gene matches. The CDR3 spans 14 residues. Germline lookup yields CDR1 KGHDR and CDR2 SFDVKD. Treatment defined: around 19 received Ad26.COV2.S at low or high dose, single or two shots; about 5 received placebo; per-sample allocation not given. Material that was analyzed had been drawn on day 63 after the first vaccine or placebo injection. Cohort 1b enrolled adults aged 18-55 years in Boston. The chain combines TRBV24-1 with TRBJ2-7; TRBD1 aligns across 8 bases. Material: peripheral blood, obtained in a trial of Ad26.COV2.S vaccine versus placebo. The clonotype comes from a person between 18 and 60 years old who received the Ad26.COV2.S COVID-19 vaccine or a placebo. The CDR3 loop reads CATSDLQGEIEQYV. The CDR3 DNA sequence: TGTGCCACCAGTGATTTACAGGGGGAAATCGAGCAGTACGTC.